This TCR beta chain was recovered during a study of blood T cell repertoires in COVID-19. Across the whole study: Sites in the United States, Italy and Spain provided acute and convalescent COVID-19 samples. T cells, B-cell-depleted T cells, or PBMCs provided the cDNA or gDNA that served as material.

In the source study's methods: Researchers report that nucleated cell counts were estimated from reference gene primer amplification. Using immunoSEQ multiplex PCR, the repertoire was profiled, and TCRdb retains in-frame clones only, with some absent. The V and J calls and clone size are taken from that table; D and trimming were inferred from the DNA. In the table there are roughly 140,000 clones, around 80% of which are singletons. The sequenced material came from peripheral blood. The receptor's source is a man between 70 and 80 years old who had recovered from COVID-19.

The DNA for the CDR3 is TGTGCCAGCAGCGTAATGGCTAGCGGGAGGAGCTCCTACAATGAGCAGTTCTTC. This gives the protein CASSVMASGRSSYNEQFF. The chain carries TRBV9 and TRBJ2-1, with 11 bases matching TRBD2. CDR3 length equals 18 residues. The J segment lost 0 bases and the V segment lost 1 base, leaving 6 bases of the junction unmatched. Germline CDR1 and CDR2: SGDLS and YYNGEE.